Below, 9 T cell receptor beta chains from the same sample are listed, as sequenced in a study of blood T cell repertoires in COVID-19. Clones were sequenced by immunoSEQ multiplex PCR, and TCRdb holds only the in-frame ones, with some missing. The data show roughly 110,000 clones, 90% seen once. The sample was peripheral blood. Receptors were obtained from a woman between 50 and 59 years old with acute or convalescent COVID-19.

The chain is built from TRBV27 and TRBJ2-2; 9 bases fit TRBD2. V shed 5 bases, J shed 2 bases, and the junction held 9 bases outside the gene matches. The CDR3 is 17 residues long. The germline V gene has CDR1 MNHEY and CDR2 SMNVEV (reference sequence). As DNA, the CDR3 is TGTGCCAGCAGTAAGGTCATAGCGGGGGTAAACACCGGGGAGCTGTTTTTT. As protein: CASSKVIAGVNTGELFF.

This chain connects TRBV19 to TRBJ1-5; D is possibly TRBD1 (5 bases). The CDR3 extends over 19 amino acids. CDR1 is LNHDA, CDR2 SQIVND, per germline (reference sequence). V was trimmed by 1 base and J by 2 bases, leaving 21 bases between them. The DNA for the CDR3 is TGTGCCAGTAGTATAGGCTCCTTCGGGGGGAGGGTTCGCAATCAGCCCCAGCATTTT. It specifies CASSIGSFGGRVRNQPQHF.

In this sample, this clone turned up a few times. This sequence joins TRBV4-3 and TRBJ2-1; a possible D gene is TRBD2 (5 bases). The CDR3 contains 14 residues. Trimming took off 7 bases at V and 0 bases at J, with 10 bases between the two ends. The germline gives CDR1 LGHNA, CDR2 YSLEER. CDR3 DNA: TGCGCCAGCAAGGACTCGAGCTCCTACAATGAGCAGTTCTTC. Translation: CASKDSSSYNEQFF.

This chain uses TRBV6-5 with TRBJ2-3, with 10 bases identical to TRBD1. Germline lookup yields CDR1 MNHEY and CDR2 SVGAGI. The length of the CDR3 is 16 residues. V lost 4 bases and J lost 2; bases outside the gene matches: 6. The chain's CDR3 is CASSSLGTGVTDTQYF. The CDR3 DNA is TGTGCCAGCAGTTCTCTGGGGACAGGGGTCACAGATACGCAGTATTTT.

The chain employs TRBV4-2 and TRBJ2-5, with 7 nucleotides matching TRBD2. V lost 3 bases, J lost 5 bases, and 3 bases stayed unmatched. Germline loops: CDR1 LGHNA, CDR2 YNFKEQ. CDR3 size: 13 residues. Here the CDR3 reads CASSHGGKETQYF. The CDR3 DNA reads as TGTGCCAGCAGCCACGGGGGGAAGGAGACCCAGTACTTC.

This clone showed up just once. The chain's CDR3 is CASRSGSASNQPQHF. The DNA for the CDR3 is TGTGCCAGCCGGAGCGGGAGTGCGAGCAATCAGCCCCAGCATTTT. The genes are TRBV18 and TRBJ1-5, with D unclear. Germline loops: CDR1 KGHSH, CDR2 LQKENI. The CDR3 is 15 amino acids. Trimming pared 8 bases from V and 1 base from J, leaving 15 bases between.

In DNA, the CDR3 is TGTGCCAGCAGTGAAGAGGCGACAGGGGTCGAGCAGTACTTC. The encoded protein is CASSEEATGVEQYF. The V gene is TRBV2, the J gene TRBJ2-7; 8 bases are a match to TRBD1. This CDR3 comprises 14 residues. V was clipped by 1 base and J by 6 bases; unmatched bases: 5. Germline assignment: CDR1 SNHLY and CDR2 FYNNEI.

The rearrangement links TRBV11-2 to TRBJ1-2; maybe TRBD1 (5 bases). CDR1 is SGHAT, CDR2 FQNNGV, per germline. Trimming removed 0 bases at V and 7 bases at J, with 15 bases between. CDR3 length: 15 residues. The CDR3 spells CASSLDGATFPGYTF. In DNA, the CDR3 is TGTGCCAGCAGCTTAGATGGGGCAACCTTCCCTGGCTACACCTTC.

This sequence joins TRBV5-1 and TRBJ1-5, with a weak D call TRBD1 (5 bases). The CDR3 runs 13 residues. V was shortened by 5 bases and J by 5 bases, with 11 bases between the two germline ends. Germline values: CDR1 SGHRS, CDR2 YFSETQ. The CDR3 protein is CASRKGLDQPQHF. In DNA form, the CDR3 reads TGCGCCAGCAGAAAGGGGTTAGATCAGCCCCAGCATTTT.